This TCR beta chain was profiled in a study of beta chain features in type 1 diabetes. Concerning this clone: Its specificity is not known.

Study results and limitations: Possible PCR preference for shorter templates applied equally to patients and controls.

Each of the CD4+ naive, central memory, regulatory and stem cell-like memory populations was sorted via CD45RO/CCR7/CD25/CD127/CD95/CD27. Isolated RNA was reverse transcribed in full, so expressed TCRB transcripts were sequenced. An average about 3.8 million reads came from naive, central memory and regulatory T cell samples. The table came from immunoSEQ multiplex PCR; TCRdb's copy has only in-frame clones and leaves some out. The repertoire holds 150,000 or so clones, 40% to 55% seen once, with around 0.43% in the top ten. The CDR3 loop spans 13 amino acids. Trimming stripped 4 bases from V and 7 bases from J, with 13 bases between. In germline, CDR1 is MNHNS, CDR2 SASEGT.

Sequencing used Tregs from blood. This clonotype originated in a man younger than 30 in good health. V usage is TRBV6-1 and J usage is TRBJ1-1; D unresolved. The CDR3 protein is CASSGNYKFEAFF. The CDR3 DNA sequence: TGTGCCAGCAGTGGAAACTATAAGTTTGAAGCTTTCTTT.